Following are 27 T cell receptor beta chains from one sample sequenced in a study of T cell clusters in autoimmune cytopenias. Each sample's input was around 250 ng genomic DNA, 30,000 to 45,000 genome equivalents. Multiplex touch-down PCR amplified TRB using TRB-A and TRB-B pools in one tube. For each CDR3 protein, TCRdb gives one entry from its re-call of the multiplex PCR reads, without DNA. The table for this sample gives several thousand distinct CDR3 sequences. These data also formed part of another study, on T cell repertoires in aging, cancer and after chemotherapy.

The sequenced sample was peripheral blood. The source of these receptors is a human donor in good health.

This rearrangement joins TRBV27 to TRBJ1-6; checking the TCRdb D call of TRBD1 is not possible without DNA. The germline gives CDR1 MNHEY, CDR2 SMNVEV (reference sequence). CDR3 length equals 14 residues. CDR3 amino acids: CASSSGPYNSPLHF.

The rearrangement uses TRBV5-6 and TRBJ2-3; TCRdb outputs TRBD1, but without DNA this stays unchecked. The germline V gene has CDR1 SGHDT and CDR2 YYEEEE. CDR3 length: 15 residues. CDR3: CASSYGTDYTDTQYF.

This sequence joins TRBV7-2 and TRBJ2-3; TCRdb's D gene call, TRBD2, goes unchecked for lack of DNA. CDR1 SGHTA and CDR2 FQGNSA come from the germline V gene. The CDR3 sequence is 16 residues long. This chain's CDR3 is CASSLLPEGSTDTQYF.

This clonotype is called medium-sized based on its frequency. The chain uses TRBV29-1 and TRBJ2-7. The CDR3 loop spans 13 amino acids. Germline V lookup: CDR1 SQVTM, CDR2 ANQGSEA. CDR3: CSVERADGYEQYF.

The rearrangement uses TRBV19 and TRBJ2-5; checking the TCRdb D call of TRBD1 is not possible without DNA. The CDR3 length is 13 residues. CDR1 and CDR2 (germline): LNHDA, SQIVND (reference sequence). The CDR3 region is CASTTPGHETQYF.

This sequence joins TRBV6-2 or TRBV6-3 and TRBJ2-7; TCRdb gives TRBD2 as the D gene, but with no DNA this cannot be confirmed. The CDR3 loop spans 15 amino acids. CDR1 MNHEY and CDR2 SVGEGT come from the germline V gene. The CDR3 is CASSRTSGGPYEQYF.

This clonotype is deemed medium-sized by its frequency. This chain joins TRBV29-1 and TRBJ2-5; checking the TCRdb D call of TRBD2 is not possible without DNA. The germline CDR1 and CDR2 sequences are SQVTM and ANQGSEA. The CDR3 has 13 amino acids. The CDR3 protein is CSALLSGRETQYF.

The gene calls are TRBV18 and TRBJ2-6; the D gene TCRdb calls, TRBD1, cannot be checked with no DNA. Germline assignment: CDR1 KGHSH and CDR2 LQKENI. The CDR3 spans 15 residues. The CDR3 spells CASSRGAIGANVLTF.

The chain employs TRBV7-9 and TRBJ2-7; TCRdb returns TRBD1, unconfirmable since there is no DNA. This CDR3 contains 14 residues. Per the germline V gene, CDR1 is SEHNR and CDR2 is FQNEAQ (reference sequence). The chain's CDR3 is CASSSVTGGYGQYF.

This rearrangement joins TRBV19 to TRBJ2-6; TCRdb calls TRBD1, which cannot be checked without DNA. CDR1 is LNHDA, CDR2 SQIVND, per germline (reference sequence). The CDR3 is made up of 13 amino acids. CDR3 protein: CASGTAGANVLTF.

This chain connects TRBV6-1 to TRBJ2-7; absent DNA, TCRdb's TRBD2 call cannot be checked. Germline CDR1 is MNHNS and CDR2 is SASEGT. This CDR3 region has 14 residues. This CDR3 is CASSPTSGSYEQYF.

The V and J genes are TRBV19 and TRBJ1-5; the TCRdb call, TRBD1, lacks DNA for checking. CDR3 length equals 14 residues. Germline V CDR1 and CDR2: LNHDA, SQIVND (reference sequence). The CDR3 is CASRVTGYGQPQHF.

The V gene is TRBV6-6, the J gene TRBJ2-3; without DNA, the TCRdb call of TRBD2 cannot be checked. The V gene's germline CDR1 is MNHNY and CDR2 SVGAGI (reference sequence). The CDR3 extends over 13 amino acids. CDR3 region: CASIGSGRGTQYF.

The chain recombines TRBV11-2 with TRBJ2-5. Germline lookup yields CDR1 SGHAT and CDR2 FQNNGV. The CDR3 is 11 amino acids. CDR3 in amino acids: CASGVGETQYF.

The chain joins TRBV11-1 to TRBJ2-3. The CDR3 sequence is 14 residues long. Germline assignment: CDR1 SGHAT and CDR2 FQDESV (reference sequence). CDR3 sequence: CASSFGPNGDTQYF.

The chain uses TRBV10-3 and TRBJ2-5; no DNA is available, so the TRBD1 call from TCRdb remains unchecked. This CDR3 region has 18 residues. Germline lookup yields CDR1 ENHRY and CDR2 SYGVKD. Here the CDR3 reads CAISGNVGQGDYQETQYF.

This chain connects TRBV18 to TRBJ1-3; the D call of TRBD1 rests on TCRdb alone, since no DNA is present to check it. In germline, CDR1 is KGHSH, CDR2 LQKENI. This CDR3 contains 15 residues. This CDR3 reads CASSQAGQGANTIYF.

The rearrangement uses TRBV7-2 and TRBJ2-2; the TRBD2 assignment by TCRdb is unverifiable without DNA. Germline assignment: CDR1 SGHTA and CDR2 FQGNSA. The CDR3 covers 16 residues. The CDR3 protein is CASSLSSRASSGELFF.

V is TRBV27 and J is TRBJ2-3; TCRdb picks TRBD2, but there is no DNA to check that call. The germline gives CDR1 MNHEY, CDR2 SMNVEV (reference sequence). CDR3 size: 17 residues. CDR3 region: CASARGLTGTSTDTQYF.

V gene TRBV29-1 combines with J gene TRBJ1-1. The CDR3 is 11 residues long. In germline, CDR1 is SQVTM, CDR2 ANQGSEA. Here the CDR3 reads CSVAENTEAFF.

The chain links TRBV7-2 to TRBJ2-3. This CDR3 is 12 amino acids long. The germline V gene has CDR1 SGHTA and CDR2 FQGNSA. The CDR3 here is CASSPWSDTQYF.

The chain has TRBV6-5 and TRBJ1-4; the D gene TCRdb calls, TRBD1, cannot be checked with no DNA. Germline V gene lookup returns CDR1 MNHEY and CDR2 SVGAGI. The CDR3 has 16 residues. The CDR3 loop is CASSSGTGDLIEKLFF.

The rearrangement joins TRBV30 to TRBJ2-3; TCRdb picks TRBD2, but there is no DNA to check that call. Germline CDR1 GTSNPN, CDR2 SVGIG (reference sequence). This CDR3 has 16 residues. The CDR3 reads CAWSPSLAGLTDTQYF.

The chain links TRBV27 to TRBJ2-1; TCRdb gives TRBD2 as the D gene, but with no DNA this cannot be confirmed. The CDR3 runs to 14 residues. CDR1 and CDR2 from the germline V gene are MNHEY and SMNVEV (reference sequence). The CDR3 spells CASRELAGAYEQFF.

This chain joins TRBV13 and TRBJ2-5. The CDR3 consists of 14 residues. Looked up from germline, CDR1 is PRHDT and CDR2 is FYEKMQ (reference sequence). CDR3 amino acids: CASSFRGRQETQYF.

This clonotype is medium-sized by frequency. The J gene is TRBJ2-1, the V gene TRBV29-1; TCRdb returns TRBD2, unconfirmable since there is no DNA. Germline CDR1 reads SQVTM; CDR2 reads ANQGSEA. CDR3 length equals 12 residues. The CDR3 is CSVQGGPYEQFF.

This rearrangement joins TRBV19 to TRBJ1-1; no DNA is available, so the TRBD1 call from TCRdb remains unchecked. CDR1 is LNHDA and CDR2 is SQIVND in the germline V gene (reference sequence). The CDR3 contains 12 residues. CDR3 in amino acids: CATIGRRDEAFF.